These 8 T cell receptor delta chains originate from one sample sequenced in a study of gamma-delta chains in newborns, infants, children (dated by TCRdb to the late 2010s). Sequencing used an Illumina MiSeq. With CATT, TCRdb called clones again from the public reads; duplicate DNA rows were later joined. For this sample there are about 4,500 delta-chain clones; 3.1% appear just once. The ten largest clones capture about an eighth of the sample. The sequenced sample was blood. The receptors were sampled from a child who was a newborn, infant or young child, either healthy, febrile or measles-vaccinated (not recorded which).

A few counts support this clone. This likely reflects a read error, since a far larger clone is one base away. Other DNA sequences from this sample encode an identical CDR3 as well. The CDR3 DNA is TGTGCCTGTGACACCGTCTCCGGGGGTCGATCCTGGGACACCCGACAGATGTTTTTC. Its translation is CACDTVSGGRSWDTRQMFF. The chain recombines TRDV2 with TRDJ3; a weak D match, TRDD3 (5 bases). Germline CDR1 and CDR2: GEAIGNYY and EKD. The CDR3 is 19 residues long. V was trimmed by 0 bases and J by 1 base, leaving 15 bases between them.

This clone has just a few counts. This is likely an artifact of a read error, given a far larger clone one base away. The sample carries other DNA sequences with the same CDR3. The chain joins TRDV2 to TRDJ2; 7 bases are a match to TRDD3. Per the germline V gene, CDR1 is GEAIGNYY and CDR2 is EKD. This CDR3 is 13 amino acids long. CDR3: CACDTWGTAQLFF. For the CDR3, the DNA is TGTGCCTGTGACACCTGGGGGACAGCACAACTTTTCTTT.

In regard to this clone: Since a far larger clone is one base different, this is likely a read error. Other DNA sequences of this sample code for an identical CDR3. CDR3 residues: CACDPLGDTAETAQLFF. CDR3 sequence (DNA): TGTGCCTGTGACCCTCTGGGGGATACAGCGGAGACGGCACAACTCTTCTTT. The rearrangement uses TRDV2 and TRDJ2; the match to TRDD3 covers 11 bases. CDR1 and CDR2 (germline): GEAIGNYY, EKD. The CDR3 totals 17 residues. After removal of 3 bases from V and 8 bases from J, the junction contained 13 bases not matched to a gene.

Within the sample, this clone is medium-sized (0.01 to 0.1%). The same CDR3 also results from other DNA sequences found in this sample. In DNA form, the CDR3 reads TGTGCTCTTGGGGAACTCCCCCTTTGGGGGATACGGGGGACAGCACAACTCTTCTTT. Translated: CALGELPLWGIRGTAQLFF. The V call is TRDV1, the J call TRDJ2; 11 bases fit TRDD3. V shed 0 bases and J 4 bases; nucleotides not matched to a gene: 10. The V gene's germline CDR1 is TSWWSYY and CDR2 QGS. The CDR3 is made up of 19 amino acids.

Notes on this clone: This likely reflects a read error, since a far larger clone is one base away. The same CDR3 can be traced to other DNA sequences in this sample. This CDR3 reads CACDTWGTAQLFF. The CDR3 coding sequence is TGTGCCTGTGACACTTGGGGGACAGCACAACTCTTCTTT. This sequence joins TRDV2 and TRDJ2, with D possibly matching TRDD3 (5 bases). The CDR3 spans 13 residues. V gave up 1 base and J gave up 4 bases, with 6 bases separating them. Germline V gene sequence: CDR1 GEAIGNYY, CDR2 EKD.

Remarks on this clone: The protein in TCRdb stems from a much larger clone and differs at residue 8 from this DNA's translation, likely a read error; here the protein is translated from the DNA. The CDR3 region is CACDTGGHASWDTRQMFF. The CDR3 nucleotides read TGTGCCTGTGACACTGGGGGACACGCCTCCTGGGACACCCGACAGATGTTTTTC. This chain connects TRDV2 to TRDJ3; 7 bases map to TRDD3. Germline V lookup: CDR1 GEAIGNYY, CDR2 EKD. The CDR3 consists of 18 residues. V trimming: 1 base; J trimming: 0 bases; junction bases outside the gene matches: 5.

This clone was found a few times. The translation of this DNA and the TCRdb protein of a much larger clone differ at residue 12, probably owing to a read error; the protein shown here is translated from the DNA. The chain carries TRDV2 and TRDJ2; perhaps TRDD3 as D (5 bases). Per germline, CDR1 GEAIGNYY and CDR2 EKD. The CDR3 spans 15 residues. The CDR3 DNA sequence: TGTGCCTGTGACGAGATGGGGACCCTGACAGCACGACTCTTCTTT. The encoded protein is CACDEMGTLTARLFF.

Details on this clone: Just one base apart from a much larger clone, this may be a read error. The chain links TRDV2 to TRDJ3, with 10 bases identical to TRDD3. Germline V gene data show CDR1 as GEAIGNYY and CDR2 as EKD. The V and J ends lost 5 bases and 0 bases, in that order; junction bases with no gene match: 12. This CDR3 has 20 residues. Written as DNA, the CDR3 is TGTGCCTGTGGTCTACTGGGGGATTCCGAGAGCTCCTGGGACACCCGACAGATGTTTTTC. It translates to CACGLLGDSESSWDTRQMFF.